This T cell receptor (beta chain) was observed in a study of human T cells and chemical hapten exposure. This clonotype was detected only a few times. The antigen is undetermined. The V gene's germline CDR1 is MNHEY and CDR2 SMNVEV (reference sequence). The length of the CDR3 is 9 residues. Trimming left V 10 bases short and J 7 bases short, with 8 bases between. The authors' processing: TCRs per sample had a median of about 100,000 and ranged from about 23,224 to 750,000. MiXCR was run by TCRdb on the RACE reads, yielding one entry per CDR3 protein. Here the V and J calls rest on TCRdb's processing, not on the authors' analysis. The sample carries about 54,000 distinct CDR3 sequences, around 10% recorded once. Noted time point: patch test 2, 6 weeks after DPC sensitization. Treatment meaning: therapeutic diphenylcyclopropenone sensitization with weekly scalp DPC. General study points: Compared to controls, expanded TCRs made significantly more large clusters of similar CDR3s.

The source material was whole blood, sampled in connection with sensitization to the hapten diphenylcyclopropenone (DPC). This TCR came from a woman in her 50s with alopecia areata. Some clones in this sample may be carry-over from other donors' samples. The rearrangement uses TRBV27 and TRBJ2-7, with no clear D. The CDR3 protein is CANLGEQYF. For the CDR3, the DNA is TGTGCCAATTTGGGGGAGCAGTACTTC.